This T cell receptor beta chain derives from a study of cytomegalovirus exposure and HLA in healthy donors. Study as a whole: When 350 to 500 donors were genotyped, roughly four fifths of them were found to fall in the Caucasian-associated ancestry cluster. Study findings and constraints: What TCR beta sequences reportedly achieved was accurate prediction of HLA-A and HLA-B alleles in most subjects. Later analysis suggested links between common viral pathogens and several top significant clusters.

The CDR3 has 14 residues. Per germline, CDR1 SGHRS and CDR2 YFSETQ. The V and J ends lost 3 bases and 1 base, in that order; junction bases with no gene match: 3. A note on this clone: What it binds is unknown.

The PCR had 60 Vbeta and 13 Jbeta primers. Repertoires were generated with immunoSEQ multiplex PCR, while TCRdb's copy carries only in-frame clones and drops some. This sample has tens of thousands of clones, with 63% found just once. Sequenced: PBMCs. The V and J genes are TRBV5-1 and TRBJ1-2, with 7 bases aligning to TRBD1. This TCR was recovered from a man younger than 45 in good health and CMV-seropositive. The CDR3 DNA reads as TGCGCCAGCAGCTCGACAGGGATTAACTATGGCTACACCTTC. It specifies CASSSTGINYGYTF.